This passage covers 21 T cell receptor beta chains from one sample sequenced in a study of long-term antiretroviral therapy in people with HIV. This was the immunoSEQ v3.0 assay at survey level. TCRdb's table, derived via immunoSEQ multiplex PCR, lists solely in-frame clones and lacks some. The sample has 25,000 to 35,000 clones; 75% to 90% are singletons. The input for sequencing was unsorted PBMCs, taken around 5 years before starting antiretroviral therapy. Receptor source: a man aged 45-60 years with HIV.

The gene calls are TRBV10-3 and TRBJ2-5; TRBD1 agrees at 9 bases. Germline V gene sequence: CDR1 ENHRY, CDR2 SYGVKD. This CDR3 is 16 amino acids long. V dropped 0 bases and J dropped 2; count of bases not matched to a gene: 4. CDR3: CAISESGQGLQETQYF. In nucleotides, the CDR3 is TGTGCCATCAGTGAGTCCGGACAGGGGCTACAAGAGACCCAGTACTTC.

V and J are TRBV28 and TRBJ2-7, with D perhaps TRBD1 (6 bases). Germline CDR1 MDHEN, CDR2 SYDVKM. Trimming removed 5 bases from V and 5 bases from J, with 13 bases in between. This CDR3 is built from 13 residues. As DNA, the CDR3 is TGTGCCAGCAGTCGACAGGTACCACACGAGCAGTACTTC. Protein sequence: CASSRQVPHEQYF.

The CDR3 is CAISETARGTGELFF. DNA for the CDR3: TGTGCCATCAGTGAGACTGCGAGGGGAACCGGGGAGCTGTTTTTT. The chain recombines TRBV10-3 with TRBJ2-2; D may correspond to TRBD1 or TRBD2 (5 bases each). V was cut by 2 bases and J by 5 bases, with 12 bases left in between. Germline loops: CDR1 ENHRY, CDR2 SYGVKD. The CDR3 has 15 amino acids.

Only a few counts were recorded for this clone. This chain joins TRBV19 and TRBJ1-2; 7 bases line up with TRBD1. J lost 4 bases, V lost 4 bases, and 3 bases had no gene match. CDR3 length: 13 residues. The germline CDR1 and CDR2 sequences are LNHDA and SQIVND (reference sequence). The CDR3 bases are TGTGCCAGTAGTAAGGGACAGTCCTATGGCTACACCTTC. Its translation is CASSKGQSYGYTF.

This clone occurred a few times. J is TRBJ1-2 and V is TRBV19; unclear D gene. This CDR3 comprises 13 residues. Trimming removed 0 bases at V and 5 bases at J, with 7 bases between. Germline V lookup: CDR1 LNHDA, CDR2 SQIVND (reference sequence). The CDR3 here is CASSIEGGYGYTF. The CDR3 nucleotides read TGTGCCAGTAGTATAGAAGGCGGATATGGCTACACCTTC.

The rearrangement joins TRBV30 to TRBJ2-2, with D uncertain. The germline gives CDR1 GTSNPN, CDR2 SVGIG (reference sequence). The CDR3 runs 12 residues. V lost 4 bases, J lost 2 bases, and 5 bases lay in between. DNA for the CDR3: TGTGCCTGGAACTCAAACACCGGGGAGCTGTTTTTT. Encoded protein: CAWNSNTGELFF.

This sequence joins TRBV5-1 and TRBJ2-2, with D unclear. The CDR3 runs to 13 residues. CDR1 is SGHRS and CDR2 is YFSETQ in the germline V gene. Trimming pared 0 bases from V and 5 bases from J, leaving 5 bases between. The CDR3 sequence: CASSLVATGELFF. The DNA of the CDR3 is TGCGCCAGCAGCTTGGTGGCGACCGGGGAGCTGTTTTTT.

The chain has TRBV5-1 and TRBJ2-1; D uncertain. The germline CDR1 and CDR2 sequences are SGHRS and YFSETQ. The CDR3 runs to 14 residues. V lost 2 bases and J lost 4, with 10 bases in between. The CDR3 DNA is TGCGCCAGCAGCTTCGGACCAAATTACAATGAGCAGTTCTTC. Amino acid sequence: CASSFGPNYNEQFF.

The genes are TRBV5-1 and TRBJ2-3; D is undetermined. Per germline, CDR1 SGHRS and CDR2 YFSETQ. Trimming shortened V by 4 bases and J by 4 bases, and 13 bases separated the two germline ends. The CDR3 contains 14 residues. CDR3 DNA: TGCGCCAGCAGCCCACCTAACCCCCCAGATACGCAGTATTTT. Its translation: CASSPPNPPDTQYF.

The chain combines TRBV28 with TRBJ2-6, with D uncertain. V shed 10 bases and J shed 2 bases, with 6 bases lying between them. This CDR3 region has 12 residues. Germline CDR1 MDHEN, CDR2 SYDVKM. For the CDR3, the DNA is TGTGCCACCCTAACTGGGGCCAACGTCCTGACTTTC. Protein product: CATLTGANVLTF.

The rearrangement uses TRBV6-1 and TRBJ2-5, with 8 bases matching TRBD1. This CDR3 contains 12 residues. The V gene's germline CDR1 is MNHNS and CDR2 SASEGT. V was pared by 10 bases and J by 1 base, with 2 bases of the junction left unmatched. The CDR3 nucleotides are TGTGCCACGACAGGGGCCCAAGAGACCCAGTACTTC. It translates to CATTGAQETQYF.

A few counts support this clone. The rearrangement uses TRBV6-5 and TRBJ2-7, with TRBD1 matching over 9 bases. Trimming at V came to 6 bases and at J to 5 bases, leaving 8 bases not matched to a gene. The length of the CDR3 is 14 residues. Germline V gene lookup returns CDR1 MNHEY and CDR2 SVGAGI. The CDR3 protein is CASRRDREVDEQYF. CDR3 coding DNA: TGTGCCAGCAGGAGGGACAGGGAGGTCGACGAGCAGTACTTC.

The gene calls are TRBV7-9 and TRBJ1-3; D unresolved. Trimming removed 2 bases at V and 2 bases at J, with 7 bases between. Germline V gene sequence: CDR1 SEHNR, CDR2 FQNEAQ (reference sequence). The CDR3 extends over 14 amino acids. The CDR3 nucleotides read TGTGCCAGCAGCTTACCCCTTGCTGGAAACACCATATATTTT. Translation: CASSLPLAGNTIYF.

This rearrangement joins TRBV2 to TRBJ2-7, with a tentative D call TRBD1 (6 bases). This CDR3 comprises 15 residues. V shed 7 bases and J shed 3 bases, with 19 bases lying between them. CDR1 is SNHLY, CDR2 FYNNEI, per germline. The CDR3 coding sequence is TGTGCCAGCATTTATGAGAGGACAGTAATCTACGAGCAGTACTTC. Its protein product is CASIYERTVIYEQYF.

The rearrangement joins TRBV6-1 to TRBJ2-3; D is uncertain. Trimming removed 2 bases at V and 4 bases at J, with 13 bases between. The CDR3 has 15 residues. The V gene's germline CDR1 is MNHNS and CDR2 SASEGT. As DNA, the CDR3 is TGTGCCAGCAGTGAACGGCCTGTTGATTCAGATACGCAGTATTTT. It specifies CASSERPVDSDTQYF.

J is TRBJ1-2 and V is TRBV11-2, with a weak D call TRBD1 (6 bases). The CDR3 covers 15 residues. The V and J ends lost 2 bases and 6 bases respectively, with 16 bases between them. CDR1 is SGHAT, CDR2 FQNNGV, per germline. CDR3 nucleotides: TGTGCCAGCAGCTTATTGGGCGTGAACAGGGATGGCTACACCTTC. It is translated as CASSLLGVNRDGYTF.

This rearrangement joins TRBV27 to TRBJ2-7; D gene unclear. The germline V and J ends were trimmed by 6 bases and 3 bases, with 18 bases remaining between them. The CDR3 has 15 residues. From germline, CDR1 is MNHEY and CDR2 SMNVEV (reference sequence). The CDR3 DNA sequence: TGTGCCAGCAGACGAGATCCTAGGTCTCGCTACGAGCAGTACTTC. Protein: CASRRDPRSRYEQYF.

The chain is built from TRBV18 and TRBJ2-3; possible D gene TRBD2, 6 bases. CDR3 length equals 17 residues. The germline CDR1 and CDR2 sequences are KGHSH and LQKENI. V was cut by 0 bases and J by 2 bases, with 15 bases left in between. CDR3 nucleotide sequence: TGTGCCAGCTCACCACCATCCCCGGGACTCTACACAGATACGCAGTATTTT. Its protein product is CASSPPSPGLYTDTQYF.

The chain employs TRBV4-1 and TRBJ2-3; D unresolved. V dropped 5 bases and J dropped 0 bases, with 6 bases sitting between them. Germline values: CDR1 MGHRA, CDR2 YSYEKL. The CDR3 runs to 13 residues. CDR3 nucleotide sequence: TGCGCCAGCAGCGTCCTTAGCACAGATACGCAGTATTTT. The encoded protein is CASSVLSTDTQYF.

The J gene is TRBJ2-1, the V gene TRBV27; weak D call: TRBD1 (6 bases). The germline V gene has CDR1 MNHEY and CDR2 SMNVEV (reference sequence). The CDR3 extends over 16 amino acids. Trimming pared 3 bases from V and 2 bases from J, leaving 14 bases between. CDR3 DNA sequence: TGTGCCAGCAGTTTTGGGCAGGGGAGAGCCTACAATGAGCAGTTCTTC. Amino acid sequence: CASSFGQGRAYNEQFF.

The V call is TRBV15, the J call TRBJ2-3; TRBD2 matches 8 bases. The CDR3 spans 17 residues. V dropped 0 bases and J dropped 5; count of bases not matched to a gene: 10. CDR1 and CDR2 from the germline V gene are LNHNV and YYDKDF (reference sequence). The CDR3 DNA follows: TGTGCCACCAGCAGAGATCTTACGGGGGGGCCAGGAGATACGCAGTATTTT. Protein: CATSRDLTGGPGDTQYF.